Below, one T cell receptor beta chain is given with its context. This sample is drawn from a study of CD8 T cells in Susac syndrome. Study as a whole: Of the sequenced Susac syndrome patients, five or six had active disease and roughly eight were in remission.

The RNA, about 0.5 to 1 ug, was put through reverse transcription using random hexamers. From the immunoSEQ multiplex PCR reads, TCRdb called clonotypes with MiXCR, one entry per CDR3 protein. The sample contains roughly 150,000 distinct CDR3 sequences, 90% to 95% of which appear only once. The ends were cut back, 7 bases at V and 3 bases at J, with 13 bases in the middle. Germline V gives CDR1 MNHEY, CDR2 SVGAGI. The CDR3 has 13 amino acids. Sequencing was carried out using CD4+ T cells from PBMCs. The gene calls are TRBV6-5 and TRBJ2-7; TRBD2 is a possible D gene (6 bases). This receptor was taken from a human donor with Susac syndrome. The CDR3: CASKRDGGYEQYF. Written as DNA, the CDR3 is TGTGCCAGCAAACGGGACGGGGGCTACGAGCAGTACTTC.